Following are 5 T cell receptor beta chains from one sample sequenced in a study of T cell responses to AZD1222 COVID-19 vaccine. The repertoire was sequenced with immunoSEQ multiplex PCR; TCRdb's copy has only in-frame clones and lacks some. The table records over 75,000 clones, roughly 90% of them present only once. This specimen consisted of peripheral blood, obtained on day 0 of AZD1222 vaccination. These receptors originate from an adult in good health.

The chain employs TRBV5-4 and TRBJ1-6, with D tentatively TRBD1 (6 bases). V was clipped by 4 bases and J by 7 bases, with 12 bases between them. CDR3 length: 14 residues. Germline V gene data show CDR1 as SGHNT and CDR2 as YYREEE (reference sequence). The CDR3 nucleotides read TGTGCCAGCAGCCGGACAGTCCCAAATTCACCCCTCCACTTT. This gives the protein CASSRTVPNSPLHF.

This chain links TRBV24-1 with TRBJ2-2, with D hard to call. Germline CDR1 is KGHDR and CDR2 is SFDVKD. V lost 6 bases to trimming and J lost 5 bases, with 9 bases between them. The CDR3 extends over 13 amino acids. The CDR3 is CATSHSPTGELFF. CDR3 DNA: TGTGCCACCAGTCACAGCCCGACCGGGGAGCTGTTTTTT.

A few counts support this clone. V usage is TRBV9 and J usage is TRBJ1-5, with 7 bases lining up with TRBD1. V was pared by 3 bases and J by 1 base, with 4 bases of the junction left unmatched. CDR3 length: 15 residues. Germline CDR1 reads SGDLS; CDR2 reads YYNGEE. CDR3 region: CASSEGGQSNQPQHF. The CDR3 coding sequence is TGTGCCAGCAGCGAGGGGGGACAGAGCAATCAGCCCCAGCATTTT.

J is TRBJ1-2 and V is TRBV12-3 or TRBV12-4; 8 bases map to TRBD1. The CDR3 consists of 13 residues. V lost 6 bases and J lost 4; bases outside the gene matches: 4. In DNA, the CDR3 is TGTGCCAGCAGCCCCGGGACAGGCTATGGCTACACCTTC. It is translated as CASSPGTGYGYTF.

The rearrangement uses TRBV29-1 and TRBJ1-2; D remains ambiguous. V lost 7 bases to trimming and J lost 3 bases, with 12 bases between them. Germline values: CDR1 SQVTM, CDR2 ANQGSEA. This CDR3 is 12 amino acids long. The DNA for the CDR3 is TGCAGCGCCGGGGATGCTGACTATGGCTACACCTTC. This encodes CSAGDADYGYTF.